These 2 T cell receptor beta chains originate from one sample sequenced in a study of CD8+ T cells in alopecia areata. Treatment given: oral pan-JAK inhibitor, 5-10 mg twice daily. Investigators isolated RNA and reverse transcribed it into cDNA to act as the sequencing template. The data were produced by immunoSEQ multiplex PCR, yet TCRdb's version contains in-frame clones alone and is incomplete. The top ten clones hold 17% of a sample with approximately 90,000 clones, 70% to 80% of them seen once. The sample consisted of CD8+ T cells sorted from blood, taken at approximately week 45, from a patient treated with tofacitinib. These receptors were obtained from a human donor with alopecia areata.

V and J are TRBV27 and TRBJ2-1; the D gene could be TRBD1 or TRBD2 (5 bases each). Trimming left V 2 bases short and J 10 bases short, with 6 bases between. Germline loops: CDR1 MNHEY, CDR2 SMNVEV (reference sequence). The CDR3 runs 11 residues. CDR3 sequence reads: CASSLRDEQFF. CDR3 DNA sequence: TGTGCCAGCAGTTTAAGGGACGAGCAGTTCTTC.

This chain links TRBV15 with TRBJ2-1, with TRBD2 matching over 12 bases. Per the germline V gene, CDR1 is LNHNV and CDR2 is YYDKDF (reference sequence). J was trimmed by 9 bases and V by 0 bases; bases with no gene match: 6. The CDR3 runs 16 residues. The CDR3 nucleotides are TGTGCCACCAGCAGAGATTGGACTAGCGGGGTTCTTGAGCAGTTCTTC. Amino acids: CATSRDWTSGVLEQFF.